This TCR beta chain emerged from a study of Ad26.COV2.S vaccination and SARS-CoV-2 variants. As for the study in general: The donor was enrolled in the Ad26.COV2.S arm of the COV1001 trial. Dosing was one shot or two shots 56 days apart.

Study conclusions and caveats: For non-spike TCRs, breadth in vaccine recipients resembled that in placebo recipients. Spike-specific TCR breadth was greater after Ad26.COV2.S than placebo.

Assay: immunoSEQ multiplex PCR; the TCRdb copy retains only in-frame clones and omits some. This table holds some 330,000 clones, about nine tenths found once. The V gene's germline CDR1 is SGHNT and CDR2 YYREEE (reference sequence). The V end was cut by 0 bases, the J end by 7 bases, with 10 bases between. This CDR3 region has 13 residues. Indicated treatment: about 20 received Ad26.COV2.S at low or high dose, single or two shots; a few received placebo; per-sample allocation not given. The study sampled participants on day 63 after the first vaccine or placebo injection. As regards this clone: No antigen is known for it.

The receptor's source is a person between 18 and 60 years old who received the Ad26.COV2.S COVID-19 vaccine or a placebo. The rearrangement links TRBV5-4 to TRBJ1-2; D may be TRBD1 (6 bases). The sample consisted of peripheral blood, taken in a trial of Ad26.COV2.S vaccine versus placebo. CDR3 region: CASSLGQAAGYTF. The CDR3 DNA is TGTGCCAGCAGCTTGGGACAGGCAGCTGGCTACACCTTC.